These 28 T cell receptor beta chains were sequenced from one sample in a study of early T cells in non-severe SARS-CoV-2 infection. MiXCR, applied by TCRdb to the 5' RACE reads, yields one record per CDR3 protein. This repertoire shows about 81,000 distinct CDR3 sequences, about 14% found once; its top ten account for 11%. Sequencing input: whole blood. The origin of the receptors is an adult who was a healthcare worker with PCR-confirmed SARS-CoV-2 infection or an uninfected control (not recorded which).

This clonotype was detected many times. The gene calls are TRBV11-2 and TRBJ2-5; D unclear. The V and J ends lost 4 bases and 1 base respectively, with 16 bases between them. Germline CDR1 SGHAT, CDR2 FQNNGV. The CDR3 contains 16 residues. CDR3: CASSSFVSTSQETQYF. The CDR3 DNA follows: TGTGCCAGCAGCTCCTTCGTATCGACGAGCCAAGAGACCCAGTACTTC.

The chain carries TRBV28 and TRBJ2-6; D is unresolved. The germline V gene encodes CDR1 MDHEN and CDR2 SYDVKM. This CDR3 region has 14 residues. V lost 2 bases and J lost 2, with 4 bases in between. The chain's CDR3 is CASSLMAGANVLTF. Here the CDR3 DNA reads TGTGCCAGCAGTTTAATGGCTGGGGCCAACGTCCTGACTTTC.

This clonotype came up a few times. This chain joins TRBV6-2 or TRBV6-3 and TRBJ2-1, with TRBD2 matching over 10 bases. The CDR3 covers 17 residues. Germline V gene sequence: CDR1 MNHEY, CDR2 SVGEGT. V lost 0 bases, J lost 4 bases, and 6 bases stayed unmatched. CDR3 protein: CASSYSQRGGQYNEQFF. The CDR3 coding sequence is TGTGCCAGCAGTTACTCCCAGCGGGGGGGCCAGTACAATGAGCAGTTCTTC.

This clonotype turned up a few times. The genes are TRBV12-3 or TRBV12-4 and TRBJ1-2, with a possible D match to TRBD1 (5 bases). V was cut by 6 bases and J by 3 bases, with 11 bases left in between. The CDR3 is 13 residues long. CDR3 residues: CASSLQGDYGYTF. The CDR3 DNA reads TGTGCCAGCAGCCTGCAGGGAGACTATGGCTACACCTTC.

There are a few counts of this clonotype. V and J are TRBV7-7 and TRBJ2-1, with TRBD2 as a possible D gene (6 bases). CDR3 length: 14 residues. The V gene's germline CDR1 is SSHAT and CDR2 FNYEAQ (reference sequence). V was trimmed by 8 bases and J by 3 bases, leaving 14 bases between them. The CDR3 loop reads CASGRGGNYNEQFF. The CDR3 DNA is TGTGCCAGCGGGCGGGGTGGCAACTACAATGAGCAGTTCTTC.

Many counts were recorded for this clonotype. The junction departs from germline at one end; a sequencing error may be responsible. V gene TRBV11-2 combines with J gene TRBJ2-1; D not certain. Germline assignment: CDR1 SGHAT and CDR2 FQNNGV. CDR3 length: 12 residues. CDR3 DNA: TGTGCCAGCAGCTCCTTCTTTGGCGGCGCCATCTTC. Translated, it gives CASSSFFGGAIF.

This clonotype was seen a few times. This sequence joins TRBV5-4 and TRBJ1-3, with 9 bases fitting TRBD1. V shed 0 bases, J shed 3 bases, and the junction held 1 base outside the gene matches. This CDR3 is built from 15 residues. CDR1 and CDR2 (germline): SGHNT, YYREEE (reference sequence). DNA of the CDR3: TGTGCCAGCAGCTTGGACAGGGGGCTTGGAAACACCATATATTTT. Residues: CASSLDRGLGNTIYF.

This chain links TRBV5-1 with TRBJ2-1; TRBD2 matches 7 bases. Losses at the gene ends were 4 bases for V and 0 bases for J; bases not matched to a gene: 4. The germline V gene has CDR1 SGHRS and CDR2 YFSETQ. The CDR3 sequence is 15 residues long. CDR3 bases: TGCGCCAGCAGCCCAAGCGGGACCTCCTACAATGAGCAGTTCTTC. Translated: CASSPSGTSYNEQFF.

The chain combines TRBV6-5 with TRBJ2-3; 9 bases fit TRBD1. CDR1 is MNHEY, CDR2 SVGAGI, per germline. The CDR3 loop spans 16 amino acids. The V segment lost 7 bases and the J segment 0 bases; nucleotides outside the gene matches: 8. The CDR3: CASTRNRGQSTDTQYF. In DNA, the CDR3 is TGTGCCAGCACCCGAAACAGGGGGCAGAGCACAGATACGCAGTATTTT.

This clonotype turned up a few times. CDR3 sequence: CSVEGTGLGTDTQYF. In DNA, the CDR3 is TGCAGCGTTGAAGGGACAGGGCTTGGCACAGATACGCAGTATTTT. The chain is built from TRBV29-1 and TRBJ2-3, with 8 positions matching TRBD1. This CDR3 region has 15 residues. Germline lookup yields CDR1 SQVTM and CDR2 ANQGSEA. Trimming took 1 base from V and 1 from J; bases not matched to a gene: 4.

The chain joins TRBV19 to TRBJ2-3, with 13 bases lining up with TRBD2. Germline CDR1 reads LNHDA; CDR2 reads SQIVND (reference sequence). V dropped 6 bases and J dropped 5; count of bases not matched to a gene: 8. The CDR3 is 16 residues long. CDR3 loop: CASSLTSGGRGDTQYF. CDR3 sequence (DNA): TGTGCCAGTAGCCTGACTAGCGGGGGGCGAGGAGATACGCAGTATTTT.

This clonotype was detected only a few times. A junction end diverges from the germline sequence, so it may reflect a read error. The chain employs TRBV6-5 and TRBJ2-3; D ambiguous. The CDR3 is made up of 12 amino acids. Germline CDR1 is MNHEY and CDR2 is SVGAGI. The DNA for the CDR3 is TGTGTCAGCGCCACGGTTGCAGATACGCAGTATTTT. Translated: CVSATVADTQYF.

At least ten counts were recorded for this clonotype. This chain uses TRBV5-1 with TRBJ2-7; no clear D gene. Trimming shortened V by 1 base and J by 2 bases, and 7 bases separated the two germline ends. The germline V gene encodes CDR1 SGHRS and CDR2 YFSETQ. This CDR3 spans 13 amino acids. CDR3 DNA sequence: TGCGCCAGCAGCTTGCAACCTGCCTACGAGCAGTACTTC. It encodes CASSLQPAYEQYF. The full variable domain, its missing parts supplied by reference TRBV5-1 and TRBJ2-7, is KAGVTQTPRYLIKTRGQQVTLSCSPISGHRSVSWYQQTPGQGLQFLFEYFSETQRNKGNFPGRFSGRQFSNSRSEMNVSTLELGDSALYLCASSLQPAYEQYFGPGTRLTVT.

This chain connects TRBV12-3 or TRBV12-4 to TRBJ2-7; D not certain. The CDR3 runs 13 residues. Trimming took off 2 bases at V and 3 bases at J, with 8 bases between the two ends. CDR3 region: CASSLLGRYEQYF. The DNA for the CDR3 is TGTGCCAGCAGTTTATTAGGTCGCTACGAGCAGTACTTC.

This clonotype showed up just a few times. The chain employs TRBV20-1 and TRBJ2-1; TRBD2 matches at 11 bases. The CDR3 contains 16 residues. Trimming removed 3 bases from V and 1 base from J; junction bases left unmatched: 5. Germline V CDR1 and CDR2: DFQATT, SNEGSKA (reference sequence). The CDR3 DNA follows: TGCAGTGCTAGTAACCTAGCGGGGGGATCCTACAATGAGCAGTTCTTC. This codes for CSASNLAGGSYNEQFF.

This clonotype appeared a few times. The CDR3, as DNA: TGTGCCAGCGAGGAGAACGGGGGGACTGAAGCTTTCTTT. It encodes CASEENGGTEAFF. This rearrangement joins TRBV11-2 to TRBJ1-1, with TRBD1 as a possible D gene (5 bases). The CDR3 consists of 13 residues. Germline loops: CDR1 SGHAT, CDR2 FQNNGV. The V and J ends lost 8 bases and 5 bases respectively, with 15 bases between them. Combining the CDR3 with reference TRBV11-2 and TRBJ1-1 gives the whole variable domain EAGVAQSPRYKIIEKRQSVAFWCNPISGHATLYWYQQILGQGPKLLIQFQNNGVVDDSQLPKDRFSAERLKGVDSTLKIQPAKLEDSAVYLCASEENGGTEAFFGQGTRLTVV.

This chain links TRBV20-1 with TRBJ2-1; 11 bases line up with TRBD2. Germline V CDR1 and CDR2: DFQATT, SNEGSKA (reference sequence). V dropped 1 base and J dropped 5; count of bases not matched to a gene: 4. CDR3 length: 15 amino acids. The CDR3 nucleotides are TGCAGTGCTAGAGTGACTAGCGGGGACAACAATGAGCAGTTCTTC. As protein: CSARVTSGDNNEQFF.

The chain links TRBV7-3 to TRBJ2-3; possible D gene TRBD1, 5 bases. The germline V and J ends were trimmed by 5 bases and 2 bases, with 11 bases remaining between them. CDR3 size: 14 residues. Germline-derived CDR1 and CDR2 are SGHTA and FQGTGA. CDR3 protein: CASSHDSNTDTQYF. The CDR3 DNA reads as TGTGCCAGCAGCCACGACAGCAACACAGATACGCAGTATTTT.

The V gene is TRBV12-3 or TRBV12-4, the J gene TRBJ1-5, with a possible D match to TRBD1 (5 bases). The CDR3 extends over 13 amino acids. Trimming removed 4 bases at V and 4 bases at J, with 8 bases between. The CDR3 loop is CASSWDLNQPQHF. For the CDR3, the DNA is TGTGCCAGCAGTTGGGACTTAAATCAGCCCCAGCATTTT.

The chain uses TRBV4-2 and TRBJ2-7; D tentatively fits TRBD1 or TRBD2 (5 bases each). V shed 0 bases and J shed 0 bases, with 12 bases lying between them. Germline V gene lookup returns CDR1 LGHNA and CDR2 YNFKEQ. The CDR3 contains 16 residues. This CDR3 reads CASSQESRDASYEQYF. DNA of the CDR3: TGTGCCAGCAGCCAAGAGTCCCGGGACGCCTCCTACGAGCAGTACTTC.

V usage is TRBV5-8 and J usage is TRBJ2-5, with D possibly matching TRBD2 (6 bases). Per germline, CDR1 SGHTS and CDR2 YDEGEE. The V end lost 3 bases, the J end lost 0 bases, and 15 bases lay between the germline ends. There are 16 residues in the CDR3. The CDR3 bases are TGTGCCAGCAGCTGGGGTAGGGACTGGAACCAAGAGACCCAGTACTTC. Translating it yields CASSWGRDWNQETQYF.

This clonotype has at least ten counts. The CDR3 nucleotides are TGTGCCATCAGTGATTTAGGCATGGGCTACACCTTC. It translates to CAISDLGMGYTF. V usage is TRBV10-3 and J usage is TRBJ1-2; D not resolved. CDR1 is ENHRY, CDR2 SYGVKD, per germline. V was trimmed by 3 bases and J by 8 bases, leaving 10 bases between them. The CDR3 is 12 amino acids.

In this sample, this clonotype turned up a few times. V and J are TRBV2 and TRBJ2-4; no firm D call. From germline, CDR1 is SNHLY and CDR2 FYNNEI. The CDR3 extends over 15 amino acids. V shed 0 bases and J shed 8 bases, with 14 bases lying between them. The CDR3 DNA reads as TGTGCCAGCAGTGAAGCGGGCCATCCCTTAGACATTCAGTACTTC. This translates into CASSEAGHPLDIQYF.

This clonotype was seen many times. The V gene is TRBV5-1, the J gene TRBJ1-1; weak D call: TRBD1 (6 bases). The CDR3 spans 15 residues. Trimming removed 3 bases from V and 3 bases from J, with 15 bases in between. Germline values: CDR1 SGHRS, CDR2 YFSETQ. As DNA, the CDR3 is TGCGCCAGCAGCTCACCACAGGGAGTAGACACTGAAGCTTTCTTT. Protein product: CASSSPQGVDTEAFF.

In this sample, this clonotype turned up many times. This chain uses TRBV5-6 with TRBJ1-1; D gene ambiguous. The V end lost 4 bases, the J end lost 6 bases, and 13 bases lay between the germline ends. The germline gives CDR1 SGHDT, CDR2 YYEEEE. The CDR3 totals 13 residues. CDR3 sequence: CASSGNRASEAFF. The DNA for the CDR3 is TGTGCCAGCAGCGGGAATCGGGCCTCTGAAGCTTTCTTT.

This clonotype was detected many times. This rearrangement joins TRBV9 to TRBJ2-3; 16 nucleotides line up with TRBD2. After removal of 4 bases from V and 7 bases from J, the junction contained 6 bases not matched to a gene. The germline CDR1 and CDR2 sequences are SGDLS and YYNGEE. The CDR3 is made up of 16 amino acids. DNA of the CDR3: TGTGCCAGCAGCCCAGGGACTAGCGGGGGGGCGTATACGCAGTATTTT. Amino acid sequence: CASSPGTSGGAYTQYF. Variable domain in full (rest from reference TRBV9 and TRBJ2-3): DSGVTQTPKHLITATGQRVTLRCSPRSGDLSVYWYQQSLDQGLQFLIQYYNGEERAKGNILERFSAQQFPDLHSELNLSSLELGDSALYFCASSPGTSGGAYTQYFGPGTRLTVL.

This clonotype turned up a few times. This sequence joins TRBV28 and TRBJ1-2; the D gene is possibly TRBD1 (6 bases). Trimming left V 10 bases short and J 4 bases short, with 19 bases between. Germline V gene sequence: CDR1 MDHEN, CDR2 SYDVKM. The CDR3 sequence is 14 residues long. CDR3 loop: CATPRGRGVYGYTF. The CDR3 DNA sequence: TGTGCCACCCCCCGGGGCAGGGGCGTCTATGGCTACACCTTC.

This clonotype was found many times. V is TRBV5-1 and J is TRBJ1-2; D possibly corresponds to TRBD1 (6 bases). The CDR3 is 15 amino acids. Germline loops: CDR1 SGHRS, CDR2 YFSETQ. V was cut by 4 bases and J by 5 bases, with 18 bases left in between. CDR3 DNA: TGCGCCAGCAGCCTAGGACAGCCGGACACTTATGGCTACACCTTC. This codes for CASSLGQPDTYGYTF.